The 30 T cell receptor beta chains below all came from one sample that was sequenced in a study of blood T cell repertoires in COVID-19. This table comes from immunoSEQ multiplex PCR, and its TCRdb copy is limited to in-frame clones, with some not included. The top ten clones hold around 1% of a sample with some 300,000 clones, approximately 86% of them seen once. Sample: PBMCs or T cells enriched from blood (not recorded which). The receptors were sampled from a woman in her thirties who had recovered from COVID-19.

V usage is TRBV3-1 (or the pseudogene TRBV3-2) and J usage is TRBJ2-7, with 8 nucleotides matching TRBD2. This CDR3 spans 16 amino acids. V lost 1 base and J lost 1; bases outside the gene matches: 6. Germline V lookup: CDR1 LGHDT, CDR2 YNNKEL (reference sequence). CDR3 nucleotide sequence: TGTGCCAGCAGCCAAGCGGGAGGGCTCCGTTCCTACGAGCAGTACTTC. This codes for CASSQAGGLRSYEQYF.

The V call is TRBV29-1, the J call TRBJ1-3; no clear D. V lost 6 bases, J lost 0 bases, and 6 bases lay in between. This CDR3 has 12 residues. CDR1 and CDR2 from the germline V gene are SQVTM and ANQGSEA. CDR3 in DNA: TGCAGCGTAGAGGACTCTGGAAACACCATATATTTT. Its protein product is CSVEDSGNTIYF.

The J gene is TRBJ1-5, the V gene TRBV6-1, with D hard to call. The germline V and J ends were trimmed by 6 bases and 6 bases, with 15 bases remaining between them. This CDR3 spans 14 amino acids. The germline gives CDR1 MNHNS, CDR2 SASEGT. Here the CDR3 reads CASSSDIPGQPQHF. The CDR3 coding sequence is TGTGCCAGCAGCTCTGACATTCCAGGTCAGCCCCAGCATTTT.

The gene calls are TRBV7-3 and TRBJ2-3; D may be TRBD2 (6 bases). V shed 1 base and J shed 4 bases, with 12 bases lying between them. This CDR3 contains 15 residues. Germline V lookup: CDR1 SGHTA, CDR2 FQGTGA. The CDR3 sequence: CASSLSGKYPDTQYF. The CDR3 DNA is TGTGCCAGCAGCTTAAGCGGGAAGTATCCAGATACGCAGTATTTT.

The gene calls are TRBV7-9 and TRBJ2-3, with TRBD1 matching over 10 bases. With 5 bases clipped from V and 4 bases from J, the junction kept 9 bases outside the gene matches. Germline CDR1 and CDR2: SEHNR and FQNEAQ (reference sequence). The CDR3 length is 16 residues. CDR3 sequence reads: CASSPGDRGFPDTQYF. The DNA for the CDR3 is TGTGCCAGCAGCCCCGGGGACAGGGGTTTTCCAGATACGCAGTATTTT.

The chain couples TRBV19 to TRBJ1-1; possibly TRBD1 for D (5 bases). The CDR3 has 16 amino acids. The germline V gene has CDR1 LNHDA and CDR2 SQIVND (reference sequence). V was pared by 0 bases and J by 1 base, with 12 bases between. Written as DNA, the CDR3 is TGTGCCAGTAGTATAGATCGGGGGAGCCGGAACACTGAAGCTTTCTTT. Its translation: CASSIDRGSRNTEAFF.

The J gene is TRBJ2-3, the V gene TRBV11-2, with D possibly TRBD2 on 6 matching bases. V lost 7 bases and J 1 base, leaving 21 bases between the germline ends. This CDR3 region has 17 residues. Germline V gene data show CDR1 as SGHAT and CDR2 as FQNNGV. Written as DNA, the CDR3 is TGTGCCAGCATAGGGCACCCGTGGGGGGAACGCACAGATACGCAGTATTTT. It is translated as CASIGHPWGERTDTQYF.

The chain has TRBV28 and TRBJ1-3; TRBD1 agrees at 9 bases. CDR3 length: 15 amino acids. Per the germline V gene, CDR1 is MDHEN and CDR2 is SYDVKM. V was clipped by 3 bases and J by 6 bases; unmatched bases: 6. The CDR3 reads CASSFLGQGVNTIYF. The CDR3 DNA reads as TGTGCCAGCAGTTTTCTGGGACAGGGCGTAAACACCATATATTTT.

This clone appeared a few times. Its ends do not fully match the called genes, so a read error is possible. The chain carries TRBV5-8 and TRBJ2-3, with D possibly being TRBD2 (6 bases). Looked up from germline, CDR1 is SGHTS and CDR2 is YDEGEE. This CDR3 has 12 residues. The CDR3 loop reads CASRLEGDTQYF. The CDR3, as DNA: TGTGCCAGCAGGTTGGAGGGGGATACGCAGTATTTT.

This chain uses TRBV2 with TRBJ1-1; the D is unclear. This CDR3 region has 15 residues. Trimming left V 7 bases short and J 4 bases short, with 19 bases between. Germline CDR1 is SNHLY and CDR2 is FYNNEI. The CDR3 is CASTAGKQRPTEAFF. The CDR3 DNA follows: TGTGCCAGCACCGCGGGGAAACAACGTCCCACTGAAGCTTTCTTT.

The genes are TRBV29-1 and TRBJ1-4; no clear D. This CDR3 is built from 13 residues. Germline values: CDR1 SQVTM, CDR2 ANQGSEA. Trimming took off 5 bases at V and 7 bases at J, with 14 bases between the two ends. The CDR3 sequence: CSVWVGRGEKLFF. DNA of the CDR3: TGCAGCGTTTGGGTAGGACGGGGTGAAAAACTGTTTTTT.

This chain connects TRBV28 to TRBJ1-1; weak D call: TRBD1 (5 bases). There are 11 residues in the CDR3. CDR1 is MDHEN, CDR2 SYDVKM, per germline. The ends were cut back, 6 bases at V and 10 bases at J, with 12 bases in the middle. The DNA of the CDR3 is TGTGCCAGCAGCCATCCCCAGGGAGCTTTCTTT. It codes for CASSHPQGAFF.

This clone was picked up one time. The V gene is TRBV28, the J gene TRBJ1-1, with D perhaps matching TRBD1 (6 bases). Germline-derived CDR1 and CDR2 are MDHEN and SYDVKM. CDR3 length: 15 residues. V shed 5 bases and J shed 5 bases, with 18 bases lying between them. CDR3 in DNA: TGTGCCAGCAGTGCCCAGGGGCCCCAGAGAACTGAAGCTTTCTTT. Protein sequence: CASSAQGPQRTEAFF.

This chain uses TRBV29-1 with TRBJ1-1, with D perhaps matching TRBD1 (6 bases). Germline V gene sequence: CDR1 SQVTM, CDR2 ANQGSEA. V was pared by 6 bases and J by 1 base, with 18 bases between. The CDR3 sequence is 15 residues long. The CDR3 nucleotides read TGCAGCGTGAACAAAAGGACAGCCCCGAACACTGAAGCTTTCTTT. Translating it yields CSVNKRTAPNTEAFF.

The chain is built from TRBV11-3 and TRBJ2-2; no firm D call. Looked up from germline, CDR1 is SGHNT and CDR2 is YENEEA. Trimming left V 8 bases short and J 4 bases short, with 17 bases between. This CDR3 has 15 residues. CDR3 amino acids: CASGNHGGITGELFF. The CDR3 region has the DNA TGTGCCAGCGGAAACCATGGCGGCATCACCGGGGAGCTGTTTTTT.

V and J are TRBV28 and TRBJ2-7; TRBD2 agrees at 9 bases. Germline CDR1 reads MDHEN; CDR2 reads SYDVKM. This CDR3 is 14 amino acids long. The V gene end was trimmed by 8 bases and the J gene end by 0 bases; junction bases not matched to a gene: 5. The CDR3 nucleotides read TGTGCCAGCCTTCTAGCGGGGAGCTCCTACGAGCAGTACTTC. Translated: CASLLAGSSYEQYF. The full variable domain, its missing parts supplied by reference TRBV28 and TRBJ2-7, is DVKVTQSSRYLVKRTGEKVFLECVQDMDHENMFWYRQDPGLGLRLIYFSYDVKMKEKGDIPEGYSVSREKKERFSLILESASTNQTSMYLCASLLAGSSYEQYFGPGTRLTVT.

This clone was recorded a few times. The chain combines TRBV7-9 with TRBJ2-7; 9 nucleotides line up with TRBD2. Looked up from germline, CDR1 is SEHNR and CDR2 is FQNEAQ (reference sequence). CDR3 length equals 14 residues. Trimming took 7 bases from V and 6 from J; bases not matched to a gene: 10. The CDR3 region has the DNA TGTGCCAGCACTCAAAAGCGGGGGGCTGCCGAGCAGTACTTC. Its translation is CASTQKRGAAEQYF. The full variable domain, rest sourced from reference TRBV7-9 and TRBJ2-7, is DTGVSQNPRHKITKRGQNVTFRCDPISEHNRLYWYRQTLGQGPEFLTYFQNEAQLEKSRLLSDRFSAERPKGSFSTLEIQRTEQGDSAMYLCASTQKRGAAEQYFGPGTRLTVT.

The count of this clone is one. Other DNA variants within this sample encode the same CDR3. J is TRBJ2-5 and V is TRBV7-2; 16 bases align to TRBD2. V trimming: 3 bases; J trimming: 2 bases; junction bases outside the gene matches: 0. The germline V gene has CDR1 SGHTA and CDR2 FQGNSA. The CDR3 totals 16 residues. The DNA for the CDR3 is TGTGCCAGCAGCTTGGGACTAGCGGGGGGGCAAGAGACCCAGTACTTC. It codes for CASSLGLAGGQETQYF.

The rearrangement links TRBV5-1 to TRBJ2-7; the match to TRBD2 covers 8 bases. The trim removed 0 bases at V and 4 bases at J, leaving 12 bases unmatched. Looked up from germline, CDR1 is SGHRS and CDR2 is YFSETQ. This CDR3 is 17 amino acids long. CDR3 region: CASSLAVGLASAYEQYF. The CDR3 region has the DNA TGCGCCAGCAGCTTGGCCGTAGGACTAGCCTCGGCGTACGAGCAGTACTTC.

V is TRBV9 and J is TRBJ2-5; D is perhaps TRBD1 (7 bases). Deletions cut 3 bases from V and 0 bases from J, with 24 bases between. Per germline, CDR1 SGDLS and CDR2 YYNGEE. CDR3 length equals 19 residues. The CDR3 DNA sequence: TGTGCCAGCAGCGGACAATCGGGCGGGACAGCATACAACCAAGAGACCCAGTACTTC. It yields the protein CASSGQSGGTAYNQETQYF. Using reference TRBV9 and TRBJ2-5 for the parts outside the CDR3, the full variable domain is DSGVTQTPKHLITATGQRVTLRCSPRSGDLSVYWYQQSLDQGLQFLIQYYNGEERAKGNILERFSAQQFPDLHSELNLSSLELGDSALYFCASSGQSGGTAYNQETQYFGPGTRLLVL.

This clone appeared a single time. J is TRBJ1-2 and V is TRBV4-2; 8 nucleotides match TRBD1. This CDR3 region has 13 residues. Trimming took 7 bases from V and 4 from J; bases not matched to a gene: 5. From germline, CDR1 is LGHNA and CDR2 YNFKEQ. CDR3 residues: CASNRDRTYGYTF. The CDR3 DNA reads as TGTGCCAGCAACCGGGACAGGACCTATGGCTACACCTTC.

This rearrangement joins TRBV24-1 to TRBJ2-3; 9 positions agree with TRBD1. The ends lost 9 bases at V and 1 base at J; junction bases unmatched: 7. The CDR3 runs 15 residues. Germline CDR1 KGHDR, CDR2 SFDVKD. The CDR3 DNA sequence: TGTGCCACCGGAACTTGGACAGGGGGCACAGATACGCAGTATTTT. As protein: CATGTWTGGTDTQYF.

This chain connects TRBV7-3 to TRBJ2-1, with D uncertain. This CDR3 comprises 16 residues. Germline V CDR1 and CDR2: SGHTA, FQGTGA. Trimming stripped 1 base from V and 3 bases from J, with 13 bases between. The CDR3 DNA sequence: TGTGCCAGCAGCTTAATCGGCGGAGCGATCTACAATGAGCAGTTCTTC. Translating gives CASSLIGGAIYNEQFF.

V is TRBV5-5 and J is TRBJ2-5, with D possibly matching TRBD2 (7 bases). In germline, CDR1 is SGHKS, CDR2 YYEKEE (reference sequence). Trimming removed 3 bases at V and 5 bases at J, with 20 bases between. CDR3 length: 16 residues. The DNA for the CDR3 is TGTGCCAGCAGCTGGACCGGAACACCGGGGGGCGAGACCCAGTACTTC. As protein: CASSWTGTPGGETQYF.

There are a few counts of this clone. The V call is TRBV7-3, the J call TRBJ2-5; 9 bases map to TRBD2. CDR3 length equals 16 residues. Germline-derived CDR1 and CDR2 are SGHTA and FQGTGA. V gave up 5 bases and J gave up 3 bases; unmatched junction bases: 10. The CDR3 protein is CASSPQPGLAKETQYF. In DNA form, the CDR3 reads TGTGCCAGCAGCCCACAGCCGGGACTAGCAAAAGAGACCCAGTACTTC.

V usage is TRBV30 and J usage is TRBJ1-6; 7 nucleotides line up with TRBD1. The ends lost 3 bases at V and 6 bases at J; junction bases unmatched: 8. CDR1 and CDR2 from the germline V gene are GTSNPN and SVGIG (reference sequence). This CDR3 is built from 15 residues. The DNA of the CDR3 is TGTGCCTGGAGGATAAAGGGGGCGGGTAATTCACCCCTCCACTTT. This codes for CAWRIKGAGNSPLHF.

The rearrangement links TRBV10-3 to TRBJ2-2; TRBD1 might be the D (5 bases). Germline-derived CDR1 and CDR2 are ENHRY and SYGVKD. Between the trimmed V and J ends, which lost 4 bases and 4 bases, there was a span of 19 bases. The CDR3 spans 17 residues. CDR3 region: CAISAVGVIVGTGELFF. The CDR3 bases are TGTGCCATCAGTGCGGTAGGGGTTATCGTTGGCACCGGGGAGCTGTTTTTT.

The genes are TRBV5-1 and TRBJ2-3; the D is unclear. The CDR3 extends over 14 amino acids. Germline V CDR1 and CDR2: SGHRS, YFSETQ. Trimming left V 1 base short and J 2 bases short, with 8 bases between. In DNA, the CDR3 is TGCGCCAGCAGCTTGTGGCTGAACACAGATACGCAGTATTTT. It encodes CASSLWLNTDTQYF.

This clone appeared once. The V gene is TRBV4-3, the J gene TRBJ1-1, with 9 positions matching TRBD1. This CDR3 has 15 residues. V shed 5 bases, J shed 0 bases, and the junction held 4 bases outside the gene matches. Germline loops: CDR1 LGHNA, CDR2 YSLEER. The CDR3 region is CASSGTGNMNTEAFF. CDR3 nucleotide sequence: TGCGCCAGCAGCGGGACAGGGAACATGAACACTGAAGCTTTCTTT.

V usage is TRBV9 and J usage is TRBJ1-6, with D hard to call. This CDR3 is 15 amino acids long. Trimming took 3 bases from V and 10 from J, leaving 17 bases between them. The germline CDR1 and CDR2 sequences are SGDLS and YYNGEE. CDR3 sequence (DNA): TGTGCCAGCAGCGCCGAGGTAGGGAGGAGATCACCCCTCCACTTT. This gives the protein CASSAEVGRRSPLHF.